This record looks at one T cell receptor (beta chain) sequence and its context. What it recognizes is unknown. The data stem from a study of shared clonotypes between healthy human individuals. Whole-study context: Donor composition was a couple of women and three men, aged 18 to 49. Study-wide findings and caveats: An effect of sequencing depth on clonotype sharing among donors was expected.

The CDR3 contains 9 residues. Sequenced by immunoSEQ multiplex PCR; TCRdb stores in-frame clones only, minus some. The sample carries about 380,000 clones, approximately 97% recorded once. The origin of this receptor is a man in his thirties or forties in good health. V and J are TRBV21-1 and TRBJ2-5. TRBV21-1 is tagged as a pseudogene. Sequences were obtained from memory CD8+ T cells sorted from blood. Subset defined: CD45RO+ cells pooled with CCR7-negative TemRA cells. DNA of the CDR3: TGTGCCAGCAGGGAGACCCAGTACTTC. Amino acid sequence: CASRETQYF.